This record concerns one TCR beta chain sequence. This specimen comes from a study of control samples from healthy donors and cancer patients. Assay: immunoSEQ multiplex PCR; the TCRdb copy retains only in-frame clones and omits some. This repertoire shows 190,000 or so clones, 85% to 95% found once; its top ten account for approximately 1.5%. Germline CDR1 and CDR2: KGHSH and LQKENI. With V trimmed by 3 bases and J by 4 bases, 4 bases remained unmatched. This CDR3 region has 17 residues. The sequencing sample was made of blood. The chain combines TRBV18 with TRBJ2-3, with TRBD2 matching 16 bases. This TCR came from a young man in good health. The CDR3 loop is CASSPGTSGGASDTQYF. In DNA form, the CDR3 reads TGTGCCAGCTCACCCGGGACTAGCGGGGGGGCCTCAGATACGCAGTATTTT.